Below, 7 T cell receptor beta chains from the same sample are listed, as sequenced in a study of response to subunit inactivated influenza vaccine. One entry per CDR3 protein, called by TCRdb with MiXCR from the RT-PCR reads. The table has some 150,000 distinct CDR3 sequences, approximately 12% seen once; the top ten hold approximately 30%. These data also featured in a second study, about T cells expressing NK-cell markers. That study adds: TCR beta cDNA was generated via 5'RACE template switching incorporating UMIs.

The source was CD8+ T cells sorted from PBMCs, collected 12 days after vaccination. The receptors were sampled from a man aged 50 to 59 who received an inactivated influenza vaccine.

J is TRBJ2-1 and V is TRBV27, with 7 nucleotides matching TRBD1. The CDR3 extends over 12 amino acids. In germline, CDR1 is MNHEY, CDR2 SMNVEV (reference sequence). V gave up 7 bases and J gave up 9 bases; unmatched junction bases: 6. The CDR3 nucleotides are TGTGCCAGCAAGAGACAGGGATCTGAGCAGTTCTTC. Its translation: CASKRQGSEQFF.

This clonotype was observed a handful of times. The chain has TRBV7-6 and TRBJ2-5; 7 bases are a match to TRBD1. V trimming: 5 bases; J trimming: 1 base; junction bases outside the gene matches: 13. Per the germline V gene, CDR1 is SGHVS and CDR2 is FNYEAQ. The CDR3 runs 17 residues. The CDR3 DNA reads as TGTGCCAGCAGCATATCAACAGGGGTACCGTTCCAAGAGACCCAGTACTTC. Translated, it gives CASSISTGVPFQETQYF.

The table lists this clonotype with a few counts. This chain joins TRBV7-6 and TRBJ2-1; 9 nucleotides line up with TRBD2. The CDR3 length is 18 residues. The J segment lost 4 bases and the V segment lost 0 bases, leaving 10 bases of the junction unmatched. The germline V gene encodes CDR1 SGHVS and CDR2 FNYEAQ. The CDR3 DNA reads TGTGCCAGCAGCTTAGCGTTCGGCGGGAGGGATTATTACAATGAGCAGTTCTTC. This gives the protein CASSLAFGGRDYYNEQFF.

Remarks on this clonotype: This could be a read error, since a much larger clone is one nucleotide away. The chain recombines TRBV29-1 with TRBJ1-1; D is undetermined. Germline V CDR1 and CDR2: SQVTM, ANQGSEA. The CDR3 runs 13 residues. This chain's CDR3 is CIVALGMNTEAFF. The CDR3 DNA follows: TGCATCGTTGCGCTGGGGATGAACACTGAAGCTTTCTTT. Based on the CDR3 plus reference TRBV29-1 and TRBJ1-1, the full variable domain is SAVISQKPSRDICQRGTSLTIQCQVDSQVTMMFWYRQQPGQSLTLIATANQGSEATYESGFVIDKFPISRPNLTFSTLTVSNMSPEDSSIYLCIVALGMNTEAFFGQGTRLTVV.

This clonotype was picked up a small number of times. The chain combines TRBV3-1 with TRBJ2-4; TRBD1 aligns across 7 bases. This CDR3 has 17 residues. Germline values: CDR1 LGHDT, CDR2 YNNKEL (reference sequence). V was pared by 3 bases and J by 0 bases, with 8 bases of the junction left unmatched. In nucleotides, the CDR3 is TGTGCCAGCAGCCATGCGACAGGGACACTAGCCAAAAACATTCAGTACTTC. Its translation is CASSHATGTLAKNIQYF.

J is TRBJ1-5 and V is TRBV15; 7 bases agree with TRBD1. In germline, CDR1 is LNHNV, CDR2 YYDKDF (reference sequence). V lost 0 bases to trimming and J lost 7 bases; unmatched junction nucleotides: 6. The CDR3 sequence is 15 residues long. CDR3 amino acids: CATSRDPGGGQPQHF. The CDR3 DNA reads TGTGCCACCAGCAGAGATCCCGGAGGGGGCCAGCCCCAGCATTTT.

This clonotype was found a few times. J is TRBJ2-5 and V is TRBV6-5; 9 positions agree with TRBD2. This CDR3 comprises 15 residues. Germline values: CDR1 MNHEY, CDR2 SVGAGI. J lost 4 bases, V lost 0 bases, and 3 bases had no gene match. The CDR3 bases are TGTGCCAGCAGTTACTCGGCTAGCGGGGCAGAGACCCAGTACTTC. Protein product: CASSYSASGAETQYF.